The clone carrying this TCR beta chain was observed many times. TCRdb independently ran MiXCR on the 5' RACE reads; one entry per CDR3 protein. This sample has around 63,000 distinct CDR3 sequences, with 6.5% to 9% found just once. This record belongs to a study of T cells after yellow fever vaccination. Looked up from germline, CDR1 is MNHEY and CDR2 is SMNVEV (reference sequence). V gave up 9 bases and J gave up 0 bases, with 15 bases separating them. The CDR3 runs 14 residues. The sequences come from CD8+ T cells sorted from PBMCs, collected 15 days after the yellow fever booster vaccination. The V and J genes are TRBV27 and TRBJ2-7; perhaps TRBD1 as D (6 bases). This TCR came from a man aged 25 to 45 who received the YFV17D yellow fever vaccine. The DNA for the CDR3 is TGTGCCAGTTCTCCCGGGACATACTCCTACGAGCAGTACTTC. Translating gives CASSPGTYSYEQYF.